Following are 14 T cell receptor beta chains from one sample sequenced in a study of regulatory T cells in long-lasting Graves disease. As to time point: newly diagnosed GD, antithyroid drugs for less than 3 months. RNA isolated from PBMCs was used to make the TCR library. For TCR beta, libraries came from iRepertoire HTBI primers and Arm-PCR of CDR3 regions. TCRdb independently ran MiXCR on the multiplex PCR reads; one entry per CDR3 protein. The repertoire consists of some 460,000 distinct CDR3 sequences, with around 15% occurring once and the leading ten covering 10% to 15%. This same sample was also taken into another study, of T cells in Graves' hyperthyroidism and ophthalmopathy.

The sequenced sample was peripheral blood mononuclear cells (PBMCs), obtained at new diagnosis, from a patient treated with antithyroid drugs. The origin of the receptors is a man aged 40-55 years with Graves disease.

This clonotype was detected many times. The V and J genes are TRBV12-3 or TRBV12-4 and TRBJ2-7, with unresolved D. This CDR3 comprises 17 residues. Trimming shortened V by 6 bases and J by 2 bases, and 23 bases separated the two germline ends. CDR3 coding DNA: TGTGCCAGCAGCCCAACGCTCGAGGTGGAACGAACCTACGAGCAGTACTTC. Amino acid sequence: CASSPTLEVERTYEQYF.

Of note for this clonotype: A much more abundant neighbour one base away suggests this may be a read error. This rearrangement joins TRBV2 to TRBJ2-7; a possible D gene is TRBD2 (5 bases). Germline CDR1 and CDR2: SNHLY and FYNNEI. This CDR3 is 14 amino acids long. CDR3: CASGGRQSSCEQYF. DNA of the CDR3: TGTGCCAGCGGAGGACGGCAGAGCTCCTGCGAGCAGTACTTC.

There are many counts of this clonotype. The CDR3 sequence: CSASLWTSGNTGELFF. In nucleotides, the CDR3 is TGCAGTGCTAGCCTCTGGACTAGCGGGAACACCGGGGAGCTGTTTTTT. The chain combines TRBV20-1 with TRBJ2-2, with 10 bases lining up with TRBD2. Germline CDR1 reads DFQATT; CDR2 reads SNEGSKA (reference sequence). The CDR3 consists of 16 residues. Trimming removed 3 bases from V and 1 base from J; junction bases left unmatched: 5.

Many counts were recorded for this clonotype. CDR3 nucleotides: TGCAGTGCTAGAAGCGGTGCCGCGAGGCGTTTAGATACGCAGTATTTT. Encoded protein: CSARSGAARRLDTQYF. The V call is TRBV20-1, the J call TRBJ2-3; maybe TRBD2 (5 bases). Germline-derived CDR1 and CDR2 are DFQATT and SNEGSKA (reference sequence). The CDR3 has 16 residues. Trimming stripped 2 bases from V and 5 bases from J, with 20 bases between.

This clonotype was counted ten times or more. The gene calls are TRBV12-3 or TRBV12-4 and TRBJ2-1; TRBD2 agrees at 12 bases. This CDR3 has 16 residues. With 6 bases clipped from V and 4 bases from J, the junction kept 7 bases outside the gene matches. The CDR3 nucleotides read TGTGCCAGCAGGGGGACTAGCGGGTGGCGTTACAATGAGCAGTTCTTC. It specifies CASRGTSGWRYNEQFF.

Only a few counts were recorded for this clonotype. This chain joins TRBV20-1 and TRBJ2-1; TRBD2 agrees at 10 bases. The CDR3 runs 17 residues. Germline V gene lookup returns CDR1 DFQATT and CDR2 SNEGSKA (reference sequence). V lost 0 bases and J lost 6; bases outside the gene matches: 11. The CDR3 sequence is CSARDLKSGRAFNEQFF. The CDR3 DNA is TGCAGTGCTAGAGACCTTAAAAGCGGGAGGGCCTTCAATGAGCAGTTCTTC.

This clonotype was seen ten or more times. The chain carries TRBV12-3 or TRBV12-4 and TRBJ1-5; 7 positions agree with TRBD1. The ends lost 7 bases at V and 6 bases at J; junction bases unmatched: 6. This CDR3 comprises 13 residues. CDR3 DNA sequence: TGTGCCAGCACCCAGGGGGGGGGTCAGCCCCAGCATTTT. Its protein product is CASTQGGGQPQHF.

The CDR3 nucleotides are TGTGCCAGCTCACCCGGGACAGGGGGCATGAACACTGAAGCTTTCTTT. Encoded protein: CASSPGTGGMNTEAFF. The chain uses TRBV18 and TRBJ1-1; 12 bases align to TRBD1. The CDR3 spans 16 residues. The V gene end was trimmed by 3 bases and the J gene end by 0 bases; junction bases not matched to a gene: 2. Germline lookup yields CDR1 KGHSH and CDR2 LQKENI.

This clonotype occurred many times. V is TRBV29-1 and J is TRBJ1-1, with 7 bases identical to TRBD1. V lost 4 bases to trimming and J lost 10 bases; unmatched junction nucleotides: 12. CDR1 is SQVTM, CDR2 ANQGSEA, per germline. The CDR3 length is 13 residues. This CDR3 is CSVVTGINTRAFF. The CDR3 DNA reads TGCAGCGTTGTGACAGGGATAAACACTCGAGCTTTCTTT. The full variable domain, with the rest looked up from reference TRBV29-1 and TRBJ1-1, is SAVISQKPSRDICQRGTSLTIQCQVDSQVTMMFWYRQQPGQSLTLIATANQGSEATYESGFVIDKFPISRPNLTFSTLTVSNMSPEDSSIYLCSVVTGINTRAFFGQGTRLTVV.

This clonotype has at least ten counts. The V and J genes are TRBV2 and TRBJ2-7, with TRBD1 matching over 8 bases. CDR1 is SNHLY, CDR2 FYNNEI, per germline. Trimming cost V 4 bases and J 7 bases; bases outside gene matches: 6. The CDR3 is 13 amino acids. CDR3 nucleotides: TGTGCCAGCAGTGCCTGGACAGGGCAAGAGCAGTACTTC. The encoded protein is CASSAWTGQEQYF.

Ten or more counts support this clonotype. The V call is TRBV6-1, the J call TRBJ1-5; D is possibly TRBD1 (6 bases). V lost 6 bases and J 4 bases, leaving 25 bases between the germline ends. This CDR3 has 18 amino acids. Germline V CDR1 and CDR2: MNHNS, SASEGT. In nucleotides, the CDR3 is TGTGCCAGCAGCAACCTCCGTGGGCAGGGGATCGGAAATCAGCCCCAGCATTTT. This translates into CASSNLRGQGIGNQPQHF.

The V and J genes are TRBV28 and TRBJ2-7; D is unresolved. This CDR3 comprises 15 residues. The germline gives CDR1 MDHEN, CDR2 SYDVKM. V was pared by 4 bases and J by 5 bases, with 18 bases between. CDR3 nucleotide sequence: TGTGCCAGCAGTTCTCGTTGGGGATTAGACGACGAGCAGTACTTC. Its protein product is CASSSRWGLDDEQYF.

This clonotype was seen ten or more times. The chain recombines TRBV28 with TRBJ2-1; TRBD1 might be the D (5 bases). From germline, CDR1 is MDHEN and CDR2 SYDVKM. This CDR3 has 15 amino acids. V lost 10 bases, J lost 8 bases, and 24 bases lay in between. The CDR3 region is CATVGMAGPLYEQFF. CDR3 nucleotide sequence: TGTGCCACGGTGGGAATGGCAGGGCCCCTCTATGAGCAGTTCTTC.

This clonotype came up many times. The chain employs TRBV29-1 and TRBJ2-3; D call uncertain. Looked up from germline, CDR1 is SQVTM and CDR2 is ANQGSEA. The CDR3 extends over 13 amino acids. V lost 0 bases, J lost 4 bases, and 8 bases lay in between. Here the CDR3 DNA reads TGCAGCGTTGAAGAGGGGTTCCCAGATACGCAGTATTTT. This encodes CSVEEGFPDTQYF.